A selection of T cell receptor beta chains follows, all from one sample in a study of blood T cells in healthy people across ages. TCRdb re-called the 5' RACE reads through MiXCR, storing one row per CDR3 protein. The sample has fewer than 2 million distinct CDR3 sequences; roughly two fifths are singletons. The sequenced sample consisted of blood. These receptors originate from a human donor in good health. Each CDR3 is given with its conserved first and last residue. The order of the fields is clone size, J gene, CDR3 length, D gene, V gene, CDR3 protein, CDR3 DNA. D genes are given only for firm matches. The size of a clone is reported for some rows only, either as once, few or many, or as a class for expanded clones.

size: many; J: TRBJ2-1; length: 15; D: NA; V: TRBV5-5; CDR3: CASSPRGGAYNEQFF; DNA: TGTGCCAGCAGCCCCAGGGGGGGGGCCTACAATGAGCAGTTCTTC
size: NA; J: TRBJ1-2; length: 15; D: NA; V: TRBV12-3/TRBV12-4; CDR3: CASSLRRDPVYGYTF; DNA: TGTGCCAGCAGTTTACGAAGGGACCCTGTCTATGGCTACACCTTC
size: NA; J: TRBJ2-3; length: 14; D: NA; V: TRBV4-3; CDR3: CASSQTALADTQYF; DNA: TGCGCCAGCAGCCAAACTGCTTTGGCGGATACGCAGTATTTT
size: few; J: TRBJ1-2; length: 12; D: TRBD1; V: TRBV20-1; CDR3: CSANRGSYGYTF; DNA: TGCAGTGCTAACAGGGGAAGCTATGGCTACACCTTC
size: few; J: TRBJ2-2; length: 14; D: TRBD1; V: TRBV28; CDR3: CASGTGFGTGELFF; DNA: TGTGCCAGCGGGACAGGGTTCGGTACCGGGGAGCTGTTTTTT
size: NA; J: TRBJ2-2; length: 16; D: NA; V: TRBV5-5; CDR3: CASSLGGIRGTGELFF; DNA: TGTGCCAGCAGCTTGGGGGGGATTCGAGGCACCGGGGAGCTGTTTTTT
size: NA; J: TRBJ1-2; length: 14; D: NA; V: TRBV6-6; CDR3: CASLSPMVPYGYTF; DNA: TGTGCCAGCCTAAGTCCCATGGTCCCTTATGGCTACACCTTC
size: few; J: TRBJ2-1; length: 15; D: NA; V: TRBV4-3; CDR3: CASSQDPFAYNEQFF; DNA: TGCGCCAGCAGCCAAGACCCGTTTGCCTACAATGAGCAGTTCTTC
size: NA; J: TRBJ2-1; length: 16; D: TRBD2; V: TRBV6-6; CDR3: CASSLSGGPIYNEQFF; DNA: TGTGCCAGCAGTCTTAGCGGGGGGCCTATCTACAATGAGCAGTTCTTC
size: many; J: TRBJ2-3; length: 13; D: NA; V: TRBV9; CDR3: CASSVDGKVTQYF; DNA: TGTGCCAGCAGCGTAGATGGGAAGGTGACGCAGTATTTT
size: few; J: TRBJ1-1; length: 15; D: TRBD1; V: TRBV12-3/TRBV12-4; CDR3: CASSVWDRTNTEAFF; DNA: TGTGCCAGCAGTGTTTGGGACAGGACGAACACTGAAGCTTTCTTT
size: NA; J: TRBJ2-2; length: 16; D: NA; V: TRBV4-3; CDR3: CASSQDRNRAAGELFF; DNA: TGCGCCAGCAGTCAAGACCGGAACAGGGCGGCCGGGGAGCTGTTTTTT
size: NA; J: TRBJ2-7; length: 15; D: NA; V: TRBV27; CDR3: CASSLSGIPSYEQYF; DNA: TGTGCCAGCAGTTTATCCGGGATTCCATCCTACGAGCAGTACTTC
size: NA; J: TRBJ2-3; length: 13; D: NA; V: TRBV7-3; CDR3: CASSLKGADTQYF; DNA: TGTGCCAGCAGCTTAAAGGGGGCAGATACGCAGTATTTT